This T cell receptor beta chain was identified in a study of T-cell reconstitution after alpha-beta-depleted transplantation in children. Notes on the study in general: Several patients had high TCRbeta diversity at day 60; it came from surviving recipient T cells and thymic progenitors. Several hundred rapidly expanded clones from non-depleted graft cells reportedly supplied alpha-beta T cells about two months post-transplant. Among T cells one year after transplant, newly produced cells accounted for most counts and diversity.

Germline V lookup: CDR1 SGHVS, CDR2 FQNEAQ. CDR3 length: 15 amino acids. Trimming removed 1 base from V and 4 bases from J; junction bases left unmatched: 3. A library of TCRbeta sequences, prepared with unique molecular identifiers, was generated. One entry per CDR3 protein, called by TCRdb with MiXCR from the PCR reads. The sample gives hundreds of thousands of distinct CDR3 sequences, about a sixth of which show up once; around 41% is in the top ten. There are a few counts of this clonotype. Its antigen is undetermined. Sequencing used PBMCs, mostly from graft donor cells, obtained 360 days after TCRalphabeta/CD19-depleted stem cell transplant. This clonotype was obtained from a male patient under 10 years old who had a stem cell transplant for acute lymphoblastic leukemia, so the T cells may come from the graft donor. This chain uses TRBV7-8 with TRBJ2-3, with TRBD2 matching 9 bases. This chain's CDR3 is CASSLGLAESDTQYF. The CDR3 nucleotides read TGTGCCAGCAGCTTAGGACTAGCGGAATCAGATACGCAGTATTTT.